This T cell receptor beta chain was profiled in a study of OX40 agonist ivuxolimab in advanced cancers. About the research overall: An agonistic anti-OX40 (CD134) antibody, ivuxolimab, was used to treat the patients. General study results and limits: Clones of CD4+ and CD8+ blood T cells grew by week 6 at doses of 0.1 to 3.0 mg/kg. Some nonresponders additionally presented with little normalized T-cell clonal expansion.

Repertoires were generated with immunoSEQ multiplex PCR, while TCRdb's copy carries only in-frame clones and drops some. This table has roughly 53,000 clones, roughly 84% appearing once. Germline V gene lookup returns CDR1 SNHLY and CDR2 FYNNEI. The CDR3 has 15 amino acids. V lost 8 bases and J lost 5; bases outside the gene matches: 13. Comments on this clone: The antigen remains unidentified.

The receptor's source is an adult with an advanced solid tumor such as melanoma, head and neck, liver or kidney cancer. The sequences come from CD4+ or CD8+ T cells sorted from blood, collected in a trial of the OX40 agonist ivuxolimab. This chain joins TRBV2 and TRBJ2-5; 8 bases are shared with TRBD2. The CDR3, as DNA: TGTGCCAGCCGGGCTAGCGGGCGTGGGGGGGAGACCCAGTACTTC. This codes for CASRASGRGGETQYF.